The clone carrying this T cell receptor (beta chain) was recorded once. The sample comes from a study of T cell changes during pregnancy in multiple sclerosis. CDR3 length: 17 amino acids. Germline CDR1 and CDR2: GTSNPN and SVGIG (reference sequence). V shed 0 bases and J 2 bases; nucleotides not matched to a gene: 10. Clones were sequenced by immunoSEQ multiplex PCR, and TCRdb holds only the in-frame ones, with some missing. The table records some 68,000 clones, approximately 93% of them present only once. This chain links TRBV30 with TRBJ2-7; TRBD2 agrees at 10 bases. Sequencing was performed on peripheral blood, taken in the second trimester of pregnancy. The TCR comes from a female donor with multiple sclerosis, enrolled in a pregnancy study. CDR3 in amino acids: CAWSVSAGGRRTYEQYF. The CDR3 DNA sequence: TGTGCCTGGAGTGTATCAGCGGGAGGGCGGAGAACCTACGAGCAGTACTTC.